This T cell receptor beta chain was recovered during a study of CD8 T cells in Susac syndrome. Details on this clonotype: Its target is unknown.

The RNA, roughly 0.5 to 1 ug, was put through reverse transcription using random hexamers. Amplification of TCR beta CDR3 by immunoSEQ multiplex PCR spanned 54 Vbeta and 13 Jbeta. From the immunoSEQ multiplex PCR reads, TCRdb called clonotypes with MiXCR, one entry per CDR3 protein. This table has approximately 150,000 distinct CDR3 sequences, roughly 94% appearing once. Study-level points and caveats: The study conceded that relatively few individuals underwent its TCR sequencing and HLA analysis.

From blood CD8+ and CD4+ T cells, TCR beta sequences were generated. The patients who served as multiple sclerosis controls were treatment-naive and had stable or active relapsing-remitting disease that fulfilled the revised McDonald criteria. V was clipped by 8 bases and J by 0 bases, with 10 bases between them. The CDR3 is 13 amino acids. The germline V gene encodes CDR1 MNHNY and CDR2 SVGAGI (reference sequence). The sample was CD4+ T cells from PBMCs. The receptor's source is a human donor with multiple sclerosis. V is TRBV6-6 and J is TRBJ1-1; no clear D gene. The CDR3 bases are TGTGCCAGCGATAAGGAGTTGAACACTGAAGCTTTCTTT. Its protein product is CASDKELNTEAFF.